The sequence of this T cell receptor beta chain was determined in a study of blood T cell repertoires in COVID-19. In the study overall: The cDNA or gDNA used as material had been derived from T cells, B-cell-depleted T cells, or PBMCs.

Enrollees, about 18 to 89 years old, lived in about two dozen US areas. In assigning cohorts, the study relied on participant-reported clinical history. The CDR3 consists of 13 residues. Trimming took off 3 bases at V and 4 bases at J, with 9 bases between the two ends. The authors' processing: Reference gene primers were amplified, and this amplification served to estimate nucleated cell counts. The assay was immunoSEQ multiplex PCR, and TCRdb's table has in-frame clones only and misses some. The V and J calls and clone size come from that table; D and trimming were worked out from the DNA. The sample records hundreds of thousands of clones, around 90% being singletons.

This sequence was found in a woman aged 25 to 39 who had recovered from COVID-19. Sequenced input: PBMCs or T cells enriched from blood (not recorded which). The genes are TRBV12-3 or TRBV12-4 and TRBJ1-1; D is possibly TRBD1 (6 bases). This CDR3 reads CASSLDSLTEAFF. The CDR3 nucleotides are TGTGCCAGCAGTTTGGACAGCCTCACTGAAGCTTTCTTT.